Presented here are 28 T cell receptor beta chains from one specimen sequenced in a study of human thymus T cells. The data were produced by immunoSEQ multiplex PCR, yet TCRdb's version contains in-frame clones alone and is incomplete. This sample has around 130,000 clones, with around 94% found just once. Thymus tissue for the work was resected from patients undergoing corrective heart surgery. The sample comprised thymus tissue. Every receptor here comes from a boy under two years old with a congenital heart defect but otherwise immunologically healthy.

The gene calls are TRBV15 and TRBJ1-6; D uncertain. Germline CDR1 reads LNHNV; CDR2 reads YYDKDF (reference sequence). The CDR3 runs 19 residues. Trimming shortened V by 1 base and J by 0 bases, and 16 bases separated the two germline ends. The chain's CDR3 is CATSRGSRSFSSYNSPLHF. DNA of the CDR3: TGTGCCACCAGCAGAGGCTCCAGGTCTTTTAGCTCCTATAATTCACCCCTCCACTTT. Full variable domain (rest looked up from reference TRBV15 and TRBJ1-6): DAMVIQNPRYQVTQFGKPVTLSCSQTLNHNVMYWYQQKSSQAPKLLFHYYDKDFNNEADTPDNFQSRRPNTSFCFLDIRSPGLGDTAMYLCATSRGSRSFSSYNSPLHFGNGTRLTVT.

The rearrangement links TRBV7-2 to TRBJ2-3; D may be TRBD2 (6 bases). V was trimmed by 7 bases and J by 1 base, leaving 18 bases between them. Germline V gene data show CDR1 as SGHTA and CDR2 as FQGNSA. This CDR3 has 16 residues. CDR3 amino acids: CASTQTGGKGTDTQYF. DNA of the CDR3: TGTGCCAGCACCCAAACCGGGGGAAAGGGCACAGATACGCAGTATTTT.

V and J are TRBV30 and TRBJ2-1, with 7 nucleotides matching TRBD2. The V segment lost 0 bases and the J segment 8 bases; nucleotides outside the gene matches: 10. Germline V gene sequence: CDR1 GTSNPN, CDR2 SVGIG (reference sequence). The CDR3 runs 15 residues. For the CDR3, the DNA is TGTGCCTGGAGTGTACACAGCGGGGCCACGGATGAGCAGTTCTTC. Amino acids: CAWSVHSGATDEQFF.

The CDR3: CASSPPSSGNTIYF. In DNA form, the CDR3 reads TGTGCCAGCAGCCCGCCTAGCTCTGGAAACACCATATATTTT. The chain uses TRBV5-8 and TRBJ1-3; D remains unclear. In germline, CDR1 is SGHTS, CDR2 YDEGEE. With 4 bases removed from V and 0 bases from J, the gap between germline ends came to 8 bases. The CDR3 has 14 residues.

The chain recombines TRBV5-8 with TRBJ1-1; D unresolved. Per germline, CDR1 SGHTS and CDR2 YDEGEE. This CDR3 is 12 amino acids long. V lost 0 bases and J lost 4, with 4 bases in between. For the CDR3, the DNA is TGTGCCAGCAGCTTGGGGATCACTGAAGCTTTCTTT. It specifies CASSLGITEAFF.

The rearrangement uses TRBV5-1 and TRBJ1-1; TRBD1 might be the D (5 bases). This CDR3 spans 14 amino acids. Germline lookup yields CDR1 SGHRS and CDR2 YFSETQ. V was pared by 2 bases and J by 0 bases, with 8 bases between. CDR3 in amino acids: CASSLQALNTEAFF. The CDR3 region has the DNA TGCGCCAGCAGCTTACAGGCTCTGAACACTGAAGCTTTCTTT.

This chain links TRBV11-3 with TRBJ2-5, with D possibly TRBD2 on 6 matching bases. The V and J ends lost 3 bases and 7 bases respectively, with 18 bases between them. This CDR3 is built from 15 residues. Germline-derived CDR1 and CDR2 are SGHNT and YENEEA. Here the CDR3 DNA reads TGTGCCAGCAGCTTGGGTAGCGGTGCCCCAGGGACCCAGTACTTC. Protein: CASSLGSGAPGTQYF.

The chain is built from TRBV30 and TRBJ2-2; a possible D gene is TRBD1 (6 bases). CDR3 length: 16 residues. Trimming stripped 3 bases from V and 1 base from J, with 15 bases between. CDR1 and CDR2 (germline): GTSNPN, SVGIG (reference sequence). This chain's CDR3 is CAWSGSRQENTGELFF. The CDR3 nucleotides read TGTGCCTGGAGCGGATCCCGACAGGAGAACACCGGGGAGCTGTTTTTT.

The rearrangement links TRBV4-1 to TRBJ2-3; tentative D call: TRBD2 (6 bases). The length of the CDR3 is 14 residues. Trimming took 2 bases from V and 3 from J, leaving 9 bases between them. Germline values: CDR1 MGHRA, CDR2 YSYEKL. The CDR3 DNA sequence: TGCGCCAGCAGCCAATTGGGGGGAACAGATACGCAGTATTTT. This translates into CASSQLGGTDTQYF.

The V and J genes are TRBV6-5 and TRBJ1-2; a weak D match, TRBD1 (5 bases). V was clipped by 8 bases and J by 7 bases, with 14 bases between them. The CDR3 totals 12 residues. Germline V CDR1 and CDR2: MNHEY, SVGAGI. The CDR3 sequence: CASVSPGSGYTF. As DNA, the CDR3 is TGTGCCAGCGTCTCACCAGGGAGTGGCTACACCTTC.

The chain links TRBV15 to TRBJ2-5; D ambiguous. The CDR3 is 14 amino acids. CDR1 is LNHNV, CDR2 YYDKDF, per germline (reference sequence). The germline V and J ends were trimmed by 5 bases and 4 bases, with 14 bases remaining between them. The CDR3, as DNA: TGTGCCACCAGCGCTAAGGTCCGACCAGAGACCCAGTACTTC. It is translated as CATSAKVRPETQYF.

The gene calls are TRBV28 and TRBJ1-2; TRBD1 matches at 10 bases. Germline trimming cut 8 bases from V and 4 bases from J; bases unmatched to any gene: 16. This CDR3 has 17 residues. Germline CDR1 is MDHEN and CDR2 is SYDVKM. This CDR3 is CASCGPLDRGPGYGYTF. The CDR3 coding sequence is TGTGCCAGCTGCGGGCCCTTAGACAGGGGGCCCGGCTATGGCTACACCTTC.

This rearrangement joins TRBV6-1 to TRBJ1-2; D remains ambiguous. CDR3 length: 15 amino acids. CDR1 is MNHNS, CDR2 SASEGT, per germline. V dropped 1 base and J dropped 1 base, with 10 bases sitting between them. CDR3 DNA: TGTGCCAGCAGTGAAGAGGGAGAGGGTAACTATGGCTACACCTTC. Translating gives CASSEEGEGNYGYTF.

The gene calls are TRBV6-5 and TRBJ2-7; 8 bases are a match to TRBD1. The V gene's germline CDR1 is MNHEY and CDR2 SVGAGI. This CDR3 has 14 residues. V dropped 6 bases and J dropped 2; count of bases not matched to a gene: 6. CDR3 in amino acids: CASSQNRGTYEQYF. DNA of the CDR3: TGTGCCAGCAGCCAAAACAGGGGGACCTACGAGCAGTACTTC.

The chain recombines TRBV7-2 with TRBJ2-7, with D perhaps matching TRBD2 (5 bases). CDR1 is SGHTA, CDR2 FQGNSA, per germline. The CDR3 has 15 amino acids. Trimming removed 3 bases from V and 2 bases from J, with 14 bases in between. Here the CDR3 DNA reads TGTGCCAGCAGCTTTGCCCGGACTGAGACCTACGAGCAGTACTTC. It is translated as CASSFARTETYEQYF.

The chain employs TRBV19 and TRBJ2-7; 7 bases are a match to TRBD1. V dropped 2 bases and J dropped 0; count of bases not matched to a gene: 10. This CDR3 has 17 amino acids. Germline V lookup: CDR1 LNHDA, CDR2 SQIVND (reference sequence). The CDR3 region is CASSISVGTDDSYEQYF. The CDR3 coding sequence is TGTGCCAGTAGTATATCCGTAGGGACAGATGACTCCTACGAGCAGTACTTC.

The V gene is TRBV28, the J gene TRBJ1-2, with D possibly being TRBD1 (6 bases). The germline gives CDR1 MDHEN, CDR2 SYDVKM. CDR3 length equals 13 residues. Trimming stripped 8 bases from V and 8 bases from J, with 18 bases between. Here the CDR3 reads CASGTGHGLGYTF. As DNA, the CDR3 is TGTGCCAGCGGAACGGGACACGGTTTGGGCTACACCTTC.

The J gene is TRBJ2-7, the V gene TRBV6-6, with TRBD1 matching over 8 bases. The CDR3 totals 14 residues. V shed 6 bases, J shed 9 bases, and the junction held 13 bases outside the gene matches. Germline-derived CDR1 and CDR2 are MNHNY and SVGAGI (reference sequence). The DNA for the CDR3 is TGTGCCAGCAGCCCCGGGACAGGAACTACGAGGCAGTACTTC. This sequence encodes CASSPGTGTTRQYF.

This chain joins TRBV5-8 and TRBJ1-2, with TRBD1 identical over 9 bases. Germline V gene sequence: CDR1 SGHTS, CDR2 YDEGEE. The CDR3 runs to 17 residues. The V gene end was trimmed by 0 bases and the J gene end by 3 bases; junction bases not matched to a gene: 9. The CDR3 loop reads CASSLVSDRGFYYGYTF. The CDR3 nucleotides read TGTGCCAGCAGCTTGGTATCGGACAGGGGCTTCTACTATGGCTACACCTTC. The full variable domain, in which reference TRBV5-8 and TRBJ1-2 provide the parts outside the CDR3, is EAGVTQSPTHLIKTRGQQATLRCSPISGHTSVYWYQQALGLGLQFLLWYDEGEERNRGNFPPRFSGRQFPNYSSELNVNALELEDSALYLCASSLVSDRGFYYGYTFGSGTRLTVV.

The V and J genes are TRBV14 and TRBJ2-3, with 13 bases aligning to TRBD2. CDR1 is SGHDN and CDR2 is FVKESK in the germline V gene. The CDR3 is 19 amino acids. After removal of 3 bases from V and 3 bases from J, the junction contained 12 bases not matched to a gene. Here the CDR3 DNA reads TGTGCCAGCAGCCAGGAGACTAGCGGGGGGAACACATTTACAGATACGCAGTATTTT. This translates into CASSQETSGGNTFTDTQYF.

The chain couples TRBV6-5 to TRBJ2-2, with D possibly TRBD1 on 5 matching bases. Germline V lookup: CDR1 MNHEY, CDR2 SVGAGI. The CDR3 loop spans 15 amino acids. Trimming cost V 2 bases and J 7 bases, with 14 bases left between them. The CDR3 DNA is TGTGCCAGCAGTTACACCAGAATGGGGCACGGGGAGCTGTTTTTT. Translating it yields CASSYTRMGHGELFF.

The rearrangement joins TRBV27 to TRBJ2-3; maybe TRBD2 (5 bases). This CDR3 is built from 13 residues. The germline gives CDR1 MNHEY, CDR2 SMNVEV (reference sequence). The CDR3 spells CASGLPPWGTQYF. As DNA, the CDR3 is TGTGCAAGCGGCCTCCCCCCCTGGGGTACGCAGTATTTT.

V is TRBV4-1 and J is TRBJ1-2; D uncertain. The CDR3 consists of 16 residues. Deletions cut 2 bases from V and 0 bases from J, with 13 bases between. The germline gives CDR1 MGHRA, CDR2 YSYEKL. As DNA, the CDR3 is TGCGCCAGCAGCCAATTACAAGAGGGCTCTAACTATGGCTACACCTTC. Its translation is CASSQLQEGSNYGYTF.

The CDR3 is CASSKWDTSNEQFF. DNA of the CDR3: TGTGCCAGCAGCAAATGGGACACCTCCAATGAGCAGTTCTTC. This chain links TRBV7-9 with TRBJ2-1, with D tentatively TRBD1 (6 bases). The CDR3 contains 14 residues. V was clipped by 5 bases and J by 6 bases, with 14 bases between them. Germline values: CDR1 SEHNR, CDR2 FQNEAQ (reference sequence).

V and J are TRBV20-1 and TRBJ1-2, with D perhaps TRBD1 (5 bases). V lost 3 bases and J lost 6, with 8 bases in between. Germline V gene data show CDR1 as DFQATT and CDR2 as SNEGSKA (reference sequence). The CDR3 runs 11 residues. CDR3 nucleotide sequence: TGCAGTGCTAGGGGAGGGGATGGCTACACCTTC. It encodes CSARGGDGYTF.

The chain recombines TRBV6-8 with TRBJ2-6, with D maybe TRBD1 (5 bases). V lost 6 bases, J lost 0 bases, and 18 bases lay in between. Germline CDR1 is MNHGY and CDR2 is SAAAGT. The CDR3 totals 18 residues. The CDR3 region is CASSPDRTGISGANVLTF. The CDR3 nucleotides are TGTGCCAGCAGCCCGGACCGTACAGGTATCTCTGGGGCCAACGTCCTGACTTTC.

In DNA, the CDR3 is TGTGCCAGCAGTTACTCAAAAGGCGGACATAACTATGGCTACACCTTC. This sequence encodes CASSYSKGGHNYGYTF. The V gene is TRBV6-5, the J gene TRBJ1-2; TRBD1 is a possible D gene (5 bases). The V gene's germline CDR1 is MNHEY and CDR2 SVGAGI. Between the trimmed V and J ends, which lost 0 bases and 1 base, there was a span of 12 bases. The CDR3 contains 16 residues.

The CDR3 bases are TGTGCCAGCAGTGGGTCCTCCCAGGGCTACGAGCAGTACTTC. It is translated as CASSGSSQGYEQYF. This chain uses TRBV2 with TRBJ2-7; D perhaps matches TRBD1 (5 bases). V lost 4 bases and J 3 bases, leaving 13 bases between the germline ends. CDR3 size: 14 residues. The germline CDR1 and CDR2 sequences are SNHLY and FYNNEI.